This T cell receptor beta chain appears in the sequencing data of a study of spatial heterogeneity in lung cancer. Time point meaning: sample taken at primary tumor resection. Unsorted tumor, nontumor lung tissue or cryopreserved PBMC supplied the whole RNA. The donor group consisted of some 70 patients who had untreated, early-stage non-small cell lung cancer. This clonotype was found a few times. For a library built for alpha chains, this beta chain is a stray read; little rests on its size. Each TCR cDNA molecule carried a unique molecular identifier. From the 5' RACE reads, TCRdb called clonotypes with MiXCR, one entry per CDR3 protein. The data show thousands of distinct CDR3 sequences, 30% to 40% seen once. The germline V gene has CDR1 SNHLY and CDR2 FYNNEI. This CDR3 has 15 amino acids. Trimming removed 7 bases from V and 3 bases from J, with 17 bases in between.

This specimen consisted of PBMCs, obtained at surgery. This rearrangement joins TRBV2 to TRBJ2-3; TRBD1 or TRBD2 may be the D gene (6 bases each). This TCR came from a male donor with early-stage non-small cell lung cancer. CDR3 DNA sequence: TGTGCCAGCATGGGGGGCGCGCTATGGACAGATACGCAGTATTTT. Protein product: CASMGGALWTDTQYF.